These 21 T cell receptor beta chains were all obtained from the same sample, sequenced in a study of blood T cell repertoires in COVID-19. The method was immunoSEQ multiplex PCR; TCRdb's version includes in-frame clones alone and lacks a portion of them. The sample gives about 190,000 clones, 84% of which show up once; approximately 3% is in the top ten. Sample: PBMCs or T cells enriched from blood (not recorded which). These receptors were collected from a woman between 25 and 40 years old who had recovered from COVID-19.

The CDR3 here is CASSFGSGRYQPQHF. CDR3 nucleotides: TGTGCCAGCAGCTTTGGGTCTGGGAGGTATCAGCCCCAGCATTTT. The V gene is TRBV5-5, the J gene TRBJ1-5; D unclear. This CDR3 is built from 15 residues. Trimming pared 2 bases from V and 5 bases from J, leaving 14 bases between. CDR1 is SGHKS and CDR2 is YYEKEE in the germline V gene (reference sequence).

CDR3: CASSSNNQPQHF. Here the CDR3 DNA reads TGTGCCAGCAGCTCAAATAATCAGCCCCAGCATTTT. The rearrangement uses TRBV7-2 and TRBJ1-5, with unresolved D. The germline V and J ends were trimmed by 4 bases and 4 bases, with 5 bases remaining between them. The CDR3 runs 12 residues. CDR1 is SGHTA and CDR2 is FQGNSA in the germline V gene.

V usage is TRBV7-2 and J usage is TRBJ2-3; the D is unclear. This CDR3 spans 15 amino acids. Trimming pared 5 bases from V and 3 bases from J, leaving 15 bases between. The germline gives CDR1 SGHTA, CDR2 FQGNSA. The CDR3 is CASSQSLSPTDTQYF. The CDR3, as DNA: TGTGCCAGCAGCCAAAGTCTATCGCCTACAGATACGCAGTATTTT.

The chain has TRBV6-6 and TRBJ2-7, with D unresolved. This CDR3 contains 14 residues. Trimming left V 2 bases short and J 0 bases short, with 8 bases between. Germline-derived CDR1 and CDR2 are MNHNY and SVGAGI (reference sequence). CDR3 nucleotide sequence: TGTGCCAGCAGTTACGAACAGAACTCCTACGAGCAGTACGTC. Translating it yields CASSYEQNSYEQYV.

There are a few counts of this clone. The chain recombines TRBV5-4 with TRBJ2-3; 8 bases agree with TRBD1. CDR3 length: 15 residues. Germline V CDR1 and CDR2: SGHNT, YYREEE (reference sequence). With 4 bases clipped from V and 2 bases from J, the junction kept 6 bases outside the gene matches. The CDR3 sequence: CASSVGQGFTDTQYF. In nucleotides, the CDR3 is TGTGCCAGCAGCGTCGGACAGGGCTTCACAGATACGCAGTATTTT. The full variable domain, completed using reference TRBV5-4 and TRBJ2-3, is ETGVTQSPTHLIKTRGQQVTLRCSSQSGHNTVSWYQQALGQGPQFIFQYYREEENGRGNFPPRFSGLQFPNYSSELNVNALELDDSALYLCASSVGQGFTDTQYFGPGTRLTVL.

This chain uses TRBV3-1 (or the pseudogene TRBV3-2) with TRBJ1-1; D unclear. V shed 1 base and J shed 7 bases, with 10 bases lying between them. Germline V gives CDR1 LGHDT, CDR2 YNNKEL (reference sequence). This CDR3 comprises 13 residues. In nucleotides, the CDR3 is TGTGCCAGCAGCCAAGTAGGTTGGAGTGAAGCTTTCTTT. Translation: CASSQVGWSEAFF.

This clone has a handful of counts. The CDR3 sequence: CATSDLQGVDGELFF. The CDR3 nucleotides read TGTGCCACCAGTGATCTCCAGGGGGTAGACGGGGAGCTGTTTTTT. The rearrangement uses TRBV24-1 and TRBJ2-2, with 7 bases fitting TRBD1. The V gene end was trimmed by 3 bases and the J gene end by 7 bases; junction bases not matched to a gene: 7. Germline CDR1 is KGHDR and CDR2 is SFDVKD. The CDR3 length is 15 residues.

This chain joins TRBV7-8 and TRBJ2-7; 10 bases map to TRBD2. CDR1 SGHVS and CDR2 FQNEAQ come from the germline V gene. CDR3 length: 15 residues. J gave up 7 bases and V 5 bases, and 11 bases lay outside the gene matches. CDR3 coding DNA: TGTGCCAGCAGCCCCCGCAGCGGGGGGGCACGGGAGCAGTACGTC. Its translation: CASSPRSGGAREQYV.

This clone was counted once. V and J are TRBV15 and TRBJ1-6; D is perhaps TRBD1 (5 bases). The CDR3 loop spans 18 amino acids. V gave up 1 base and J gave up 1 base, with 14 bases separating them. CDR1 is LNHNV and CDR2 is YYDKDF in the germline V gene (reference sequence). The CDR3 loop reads CATSRAPPRGSYNSPLHF. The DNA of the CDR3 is TGTGCCACCAGCAGAGCCCCCCCTAGGGGATCCTATAATTCACCCCTCCACTTT.

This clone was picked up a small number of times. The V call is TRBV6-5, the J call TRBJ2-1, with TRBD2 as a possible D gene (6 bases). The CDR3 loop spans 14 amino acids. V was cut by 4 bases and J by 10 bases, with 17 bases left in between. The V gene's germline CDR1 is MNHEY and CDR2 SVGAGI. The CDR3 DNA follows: TGTGCCAGCAGTTCACCGGGGGTGGTAGGAGAGCAGTTCTTC. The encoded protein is CASSSPGVVGEQFF.

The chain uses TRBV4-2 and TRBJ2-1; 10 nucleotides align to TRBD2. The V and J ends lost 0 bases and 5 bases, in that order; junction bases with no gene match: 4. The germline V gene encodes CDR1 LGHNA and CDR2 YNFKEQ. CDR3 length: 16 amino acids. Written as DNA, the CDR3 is TGTGCCAGCAGCCAAGAACTAGCGGGACCCAACAATGAGCAGTTCTTC. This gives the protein CASSQELAGPNNEQFF.

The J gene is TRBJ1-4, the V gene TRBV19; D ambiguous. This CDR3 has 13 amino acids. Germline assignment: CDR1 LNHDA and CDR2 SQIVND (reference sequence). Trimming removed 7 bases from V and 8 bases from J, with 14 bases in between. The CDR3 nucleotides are TGTGCCAGTAATGTGGGGAGCCGAGAAAAACTGTTTTTT. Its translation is CASNVGSREKLFF. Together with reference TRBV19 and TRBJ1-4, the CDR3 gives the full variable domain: DGGITQSPKYLFRKEGQNVTLSCEQNLNHDAMYWYRQDPGQGLRLIYYSQIVNDFQKGDIAEGYSVSREKKESFPLTVTSAQKNPTAFYLCASNVGSREKLFFGSGTQLSVL.

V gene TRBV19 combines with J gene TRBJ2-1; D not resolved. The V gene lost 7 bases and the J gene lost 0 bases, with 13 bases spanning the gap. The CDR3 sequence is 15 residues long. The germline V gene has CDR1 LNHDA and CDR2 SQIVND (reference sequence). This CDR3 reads CASNFKSFSYNEQFF. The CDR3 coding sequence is TGTGCCAGTAATTTTAAATCCTTCTCCTACAATGAGCAGTTCTTC.

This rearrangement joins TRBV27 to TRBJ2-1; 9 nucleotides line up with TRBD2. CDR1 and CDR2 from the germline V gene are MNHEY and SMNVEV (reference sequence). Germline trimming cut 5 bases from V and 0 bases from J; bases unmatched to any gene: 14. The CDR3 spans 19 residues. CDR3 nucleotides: TGTGCCAGCAGTACCCGCAGAGCGGGAGGTCTAAGCTCCTACAATGAGCAGTTCTTC. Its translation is CASSTRRAGGLSSYNEQFF.

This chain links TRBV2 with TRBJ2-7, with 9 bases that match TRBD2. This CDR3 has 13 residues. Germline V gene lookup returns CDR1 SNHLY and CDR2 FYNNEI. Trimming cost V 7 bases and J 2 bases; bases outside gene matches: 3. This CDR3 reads CASTPSGAYEQYV. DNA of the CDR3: TGTGCCAGCACGCCTAGCGGGGCCTACGAGCAGTACGTC.

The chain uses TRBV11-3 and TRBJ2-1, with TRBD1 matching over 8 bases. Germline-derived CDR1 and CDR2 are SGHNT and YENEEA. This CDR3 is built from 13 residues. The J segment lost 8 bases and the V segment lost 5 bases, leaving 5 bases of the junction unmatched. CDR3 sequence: CASSPGQGDEQFF. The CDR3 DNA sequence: TGTGCCAGCAGCCCTGGACAGGGCGATGAGCAGTTCTTC. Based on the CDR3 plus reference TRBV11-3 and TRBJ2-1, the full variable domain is EAGVVQSPRYKIIEKKQPVAFWCNPISGHNTLYWYLQNLGQGPELLIRYENEEAVDDSQLPKDRFSAERLKGVDSTLKIQPAELGDSAVYLCASSPGQGDEQFFGPGTRLTVL.

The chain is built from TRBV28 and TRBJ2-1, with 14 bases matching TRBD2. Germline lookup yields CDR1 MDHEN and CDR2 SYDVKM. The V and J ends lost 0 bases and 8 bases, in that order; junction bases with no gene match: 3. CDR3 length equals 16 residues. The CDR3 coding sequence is TGTGCCAGCAGTTTATGGACTAGCGGGGGGGGATATGAGCAGTTCTTC. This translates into CASSLWTSGGGYEQFF.

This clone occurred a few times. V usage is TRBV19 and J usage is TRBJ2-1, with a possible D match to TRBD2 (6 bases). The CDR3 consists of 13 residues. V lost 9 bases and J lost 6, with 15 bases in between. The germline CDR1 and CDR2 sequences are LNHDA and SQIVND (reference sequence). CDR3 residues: CASRDFPFNEQFF. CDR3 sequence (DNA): TGTGCCAGCCGGGACTTCCCCTTCAATGAGCAGTTCTTC.

CDR3 in amino acids: CASSGKTGGTYEQYV. CDR3 in DNA: TGCGCCAGCAGCGGGAAGACAGGGGGTACCTACGAGCAGTACGTC. The V gene is TRBV5-1, the J gene TRBJ2-7, with 9 bases fitting TRBD1. This CDR3 region has 15 residues. Looked up from germline, CDR1 is SGHRS and CDR2 is YFSETQ. J gave up 2 bases and V 4 bases, and 7 bases lay outside the gene matches.

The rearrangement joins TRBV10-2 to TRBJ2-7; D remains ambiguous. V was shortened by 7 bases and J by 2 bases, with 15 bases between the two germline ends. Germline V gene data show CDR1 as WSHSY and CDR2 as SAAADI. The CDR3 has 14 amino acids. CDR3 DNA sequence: TGCGCCAGCACATCCGGCGGTTTTCCCTACGAGCAGTACGTC. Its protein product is CASTSGGFPYEQYV.

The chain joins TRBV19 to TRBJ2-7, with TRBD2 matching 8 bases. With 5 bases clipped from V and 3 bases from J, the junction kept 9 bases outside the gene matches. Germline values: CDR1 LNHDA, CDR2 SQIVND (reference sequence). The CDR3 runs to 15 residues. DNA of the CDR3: TGTGCCAGTAGTCAAGGGACTAGTATCCTCTACGAGCAGTACTTC. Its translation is CASSQGTSILYEQYF.